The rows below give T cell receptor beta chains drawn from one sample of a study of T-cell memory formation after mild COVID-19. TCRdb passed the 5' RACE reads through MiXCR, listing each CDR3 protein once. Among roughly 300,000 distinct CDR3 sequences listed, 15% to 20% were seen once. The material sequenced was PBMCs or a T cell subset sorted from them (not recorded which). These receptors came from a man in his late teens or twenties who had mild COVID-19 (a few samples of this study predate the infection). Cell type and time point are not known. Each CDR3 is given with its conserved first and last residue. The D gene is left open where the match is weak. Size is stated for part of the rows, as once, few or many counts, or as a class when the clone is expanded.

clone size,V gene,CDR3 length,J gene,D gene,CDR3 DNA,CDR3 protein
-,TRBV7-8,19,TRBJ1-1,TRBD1,TGTGCCAGCAGCTTATACTCCGTCCCGGGACAGGCTCTGAACACTGAAGCTTTCTTT,CASSLYSVPGQALNTEAFF
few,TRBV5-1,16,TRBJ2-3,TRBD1,TGCGCCAGCAGCTGGGCCCGGGACAGTAGCACAGATACGCAGTATTTT,CASSWARDSSTDTQYF
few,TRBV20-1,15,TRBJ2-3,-,TGCAGTGCTAGGGGGCCAGGCGCTAGCACAGATACGCAGTATTTT,CSARGPGASTDTQYF
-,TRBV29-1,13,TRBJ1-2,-,TGCAGCGTTGCCGAATCCCAATACGCTGGCTACACCTTC,CSVAESQYAGYTF
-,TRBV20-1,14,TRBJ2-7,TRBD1,TGCAGTGCTGTGGACAGGACAAGCTCCTACGAGCAGTACTTC,CSAVDRTSSYEQYF
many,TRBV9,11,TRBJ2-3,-,TGTGCCAGCAGCGTAGCGGATACGCAGTATTTT,CASSVADTQYF
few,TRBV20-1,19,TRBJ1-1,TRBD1,TGCAGTGCTAGTGCGACGCGTACTACAGGGGTGAAAATTTACACTGAAGCTTTCTTT,CSASATRTTGVKIYTEAFF
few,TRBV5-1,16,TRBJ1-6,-,TGCGCCAGCAGCTCCTGGGACACGATCGGGAATTCACCCCTCCACTTT,CASSSWDTIGNSPLHF
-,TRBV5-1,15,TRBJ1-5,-,TGCGCCAGCAGCTTGGGACTGGCAAGCAATCAGCCCCAGCATTTT,CASSLGLASNQPQHF
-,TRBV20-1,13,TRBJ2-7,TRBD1,TGCAGTGCTGCCGGGACAGGGGGCTACGAGCAGTACTTC,CSAAGTGGYEQYF
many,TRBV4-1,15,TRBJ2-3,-,TGCGCCAGCAGCCTCCCCCCGCGGGCAGAAGATACGCAGTATTTT,CASSLPPRAEDTQYF
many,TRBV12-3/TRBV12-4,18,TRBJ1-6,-,TGTGCCAGCAGTTTAGAACAGGGCATTGGCGCATTGGATTCACCCCTCCACTTT,CASSLEQGIGALDSPLHF
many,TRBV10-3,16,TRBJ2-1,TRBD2,TGTGCCATCGCGGGCTCAGACCAGCGGGGAAACGATGAGCAGTTCTTC,CAIAGSDQRGNDEQFF
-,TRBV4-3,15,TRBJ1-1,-,TGCGCCAGCAGCCAAGGCCGCGGGAGGGACACTGAAGCTTTCTTT,CASSQGRGRDTEAFF
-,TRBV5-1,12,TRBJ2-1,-,TGCGCCAGCAGCTTCCCCCGAAATGAGCAGTTCTTC,CASSFPRNEQFF
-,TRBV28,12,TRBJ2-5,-,TGTGCCAGCAGCCAAGGTGGGAAGACCCAGTACTTC,CASSQGGKTQYF
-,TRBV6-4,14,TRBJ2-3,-,TGTGCCAGCACGCGACATACCGCCACAGATACGCAGTATTTT,CASTRHTATDTQYF
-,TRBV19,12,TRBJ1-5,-,TGTGCCAGTGAGGCGCAAAATCAGCCCCAGCATTTT,CASEAQNQPQHF